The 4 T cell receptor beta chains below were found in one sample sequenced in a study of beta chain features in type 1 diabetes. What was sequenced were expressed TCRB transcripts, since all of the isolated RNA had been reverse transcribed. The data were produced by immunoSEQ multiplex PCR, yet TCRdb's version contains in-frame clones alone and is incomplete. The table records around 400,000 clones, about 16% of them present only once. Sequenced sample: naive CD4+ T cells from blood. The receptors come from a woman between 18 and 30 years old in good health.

CDR3 amino acids: CASSLGRYEQYF. In DNA, the CDR3 is TGTGCCAGCAGCTTAGGGAGGTACGAGCAGTACTTC. This chain uses TRBV7-2 with TRBJ2-7, with D possibly being TRBD2 (5 bases). V was cut by 1 base and J by 4 bases, with 5 bases left in between. The V gene's germline CDR1 is SGHTA and CDR2 FQGNSA. This CDR3 region has 12 residues.

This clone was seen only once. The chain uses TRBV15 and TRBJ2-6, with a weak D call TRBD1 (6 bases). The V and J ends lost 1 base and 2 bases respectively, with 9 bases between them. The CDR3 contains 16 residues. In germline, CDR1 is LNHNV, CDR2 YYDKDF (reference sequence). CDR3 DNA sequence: TGTGCCACCAGCAGAGGAGGGGGAGCTGGGGCCAACGTCCTGACTTTC. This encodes CATSRGGGAGANVLTF.

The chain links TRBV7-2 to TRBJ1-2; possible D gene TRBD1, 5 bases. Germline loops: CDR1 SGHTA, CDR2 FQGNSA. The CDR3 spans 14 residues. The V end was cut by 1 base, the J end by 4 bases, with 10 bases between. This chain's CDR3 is CASSLDQGGYGYTF. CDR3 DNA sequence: TGTGCCAGCAGCTTAGACCAGGGTGGCTATGGCTACACCTTC. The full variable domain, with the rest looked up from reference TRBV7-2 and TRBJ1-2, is GAGVSQSPSNKVTEKGKDVELRCDPISGHTALYWYRQSLGQGLEFLIYFQGNSAPDKSGLPSDRFSAERTGGSVSTLTIQRTQQEDSAVYLCASSLDQGGYGYTFGSGTRLTVV.

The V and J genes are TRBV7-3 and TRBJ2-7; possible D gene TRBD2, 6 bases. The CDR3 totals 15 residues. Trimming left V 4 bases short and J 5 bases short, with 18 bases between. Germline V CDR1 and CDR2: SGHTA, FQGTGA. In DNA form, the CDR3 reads TGTGCCAGCAGCTACCCCGGAGGGGCCCAGAACGAGCAGTACTTC. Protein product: CASSYPGGAQNEQYF.